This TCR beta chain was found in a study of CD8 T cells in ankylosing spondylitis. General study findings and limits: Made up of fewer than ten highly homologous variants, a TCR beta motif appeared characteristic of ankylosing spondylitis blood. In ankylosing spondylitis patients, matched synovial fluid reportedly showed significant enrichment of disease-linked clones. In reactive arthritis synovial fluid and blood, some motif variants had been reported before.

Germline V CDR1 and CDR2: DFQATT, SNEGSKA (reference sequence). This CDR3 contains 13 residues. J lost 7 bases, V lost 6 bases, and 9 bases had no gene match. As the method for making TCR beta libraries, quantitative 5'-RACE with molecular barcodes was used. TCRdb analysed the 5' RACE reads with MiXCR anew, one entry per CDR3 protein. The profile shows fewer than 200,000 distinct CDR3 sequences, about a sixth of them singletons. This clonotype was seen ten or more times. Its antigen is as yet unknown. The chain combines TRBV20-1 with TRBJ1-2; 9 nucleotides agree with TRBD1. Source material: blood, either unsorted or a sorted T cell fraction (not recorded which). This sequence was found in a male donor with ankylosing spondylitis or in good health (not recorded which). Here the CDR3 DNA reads TGCAGTGCCATGCTACAGGGACAGGGTGGCTACACCTTC. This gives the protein CSAMLQGQGGYTF.